The 31 T cell receptor beta chains reported below all come from one sample, sequenced in a study of cytomegalovirus exposure and HLA in healthy donors. Primers: 60 Vbeta forward and 13 Jbeta reverse. The assay was immunoSEQ multiplex PCR, and TCRdb's table has in-frame clones only and misses some. The sample gives about 160,000 clones, roughly 85% of which show up once; 2% to 2.5% is in the top ten. Sequencing used PBMCs. The receptors stem from a man between 35 and 55 years old in good health and CMV-seronegative.

The chain recombines TRBV20-1 with TRBJ2-3; no definite D call. Germline CDR1 DFQATT, CDR2 SNEGSKA (reference sequence). The length of the CDR3 is 11 residues. V lost 3 bases to trimming and J lost 4 bases, with 5 bases between them. CDR3 loop: CSASLPDTQYF. CDR3 in DNA: TGCAGTGCTAGCCTCCCAGATACGCAGTATTTT.

The chain combines TRBV5-1 with TRBJ1-2; TRBD1 matches 8 bases. The CDR3 is 15 residues long. Germline V lookup: CDR1 SGHRS, CDR2 YFSETQ. The V and J ends lost 3 bases and 0 bases, in that order; junction bases with no gene match: 4. Here the CDR3 reads CASSSRTGSNYGYTF. CDR3 nucleotides: TGCGCCAGCAGCTCCCGGACAGGGTCTAACTATGGCTACACCTTC.

The chain joins TRBV9 to TRBJ1-2; 11 positions agree with TRBD1. The length of the CDR3 is 16 residues. V was clipped by 4 bases and J by 8 bases; unmatched bases: 13. Germline-derived CDR1 and CDR2 are SGDLS and YYNGEE. The CDR3 spells CASSPRLGQGAGGYTF. The CDR3 region has the DNA TGTGCCAGCAGCCCCCGTCTAGGACAGGGGGCGGGAGGCTACACCTTC.

The V and J genes are TRBV6-5 and TRBJ1-1, with unresolved D. The CDR3 length is 11 residues. CDR1 and CDR2 (germline): MNHEY, SVGAGI. V shed 8 bases and J shed 8 bases, with 12 bases lying between them. The chain's CDR3 is CASARGREAFF. DNA for the CDR3: TGTGCCAGCGCTCGGGGTCGAGAAGCTTTCTTT.

This clone occurred once. The chain carries TRBV5-1 and TRBJ2-1; 15 bases agree with TRBD2. CDR1 and CDR2 from the germline V gene are SGHRS and YFSETQ. The CDR3 is 15 residues long. The junction had 9 bases not matched to a gene; V was cut back by 4 bases and J by 13 bases. This chain's CDR3 is CASSGGLAGGPDQFF. As DNA, the CDR3 is TGCGCCAGCAGCGGAGGACTAGCGGGAGGGCCGGATCAGTTCTTC. The variable domain in full, with the rest retrieved from reference TRBV5-1 and TRBJ2-1, is KAGVTQTPRYLIKTRGQQVTLSCSPISGHRSVSWYQQTPGQGLQFLFEYFSETQRNKGNFPGRFSGRQFSNSRSEMNVSTLELGDSALYLCASSGGLAGGPDQFFGPGTRLTVL.

The V call is TRBV28, the J call TRBJ2-7; no definite D call. The CDR3 is 14 amino acids. Germline V CDR1 and CDR2: MDHEN, SYDVKM. Trimming removed 1 base at V and 3 bases at J, with 10 bases between. This CDR3 is CASSLYLGIYEQYF. For the CDR3, the DNA is TGTGCCAGCAGTTTATATCTAGGTATCTACGAGCAGTACTTC.

This chain uses TRBV9 with TRBJ2-7, with 8 bases lining up with TRBD1. The ends lost 4 bases at V and 5 bases at J; junction bases unmatched: 11. The CDR3 consists of 15 residues. Looked up from germline, CDR1 is SGDLS and CDR2 is YYNGEE. CDR3 residues: CASSTRQGPGDEQYF. The CDR3 DNA reads as TGTGCCAGCAGCACGCGACAGGGGCCGGGGGACGAGCAGTACTTC.

This clone showed up just once. The V gene is TRBV5-4, the J gene TRBJ2-7, with TRBD2 as a possible D gene (5 bases). The V end was cut by 3 bases, the J end by 2 bases, with 24 bases between. The CDR3 covers 18 residues. Germline assignment: CDR1 SGHNT and CDR2 YYREEE (reference sequence). The CDR3 reads CASSYTLTSGLGTYEQYF. The CDR3 DNA sequence: TGTGCCAGCAGCTACACCCTCACGTCCGGACTCGGAACCTACGAGCAGTACTTC.

This chain connects TRBV2 to TRBJ1-3, with 9 positions matching TRBD1. There are 14 residues in the CDR3. The V gene's germline CDR1 is SNHLY and CDR2 FYNNEI. The junction had 7 bases not matched to a gene; V was cut back by 5 bases and J by 8 bases. Here the CDR3 reads CASSSWDREDTIYF. Here the CDR3 DNA reads TGTGCCAGCAGTAGCTGGGACAGGGAAGACACCATATATTTT.

The CDR3 protein is CAWSAGSDYYGYTF. In DNA form, the CDR3 reads TGTGCCTGGAGCGCCGGGTCTGATTACTATGGCTACACCTTC. V and J are TRBV30 and TRBJ1-2; D remains ambiguous. Germline CDR1 reads GTSNPN; CDR2 reads SVGIG (reference sequence). Trimming left V 3 bases short and J 3 bases short, with 14 bases between. The CDR3 totals 14 residues.

This clone was seen a handful of times. The chain combines TRBV9 with TRBJ2-2; TRBD1 matches 7 bases. CDR1 is SGDLS, CDR2 YYNGEE, per germline. CDR3 size: 18 residues. V shed 0 bases, J shed 1 base, and the junction held 9 bases outside the gene matches. The CDR3 DNA is TGTGCCAGCAGCGTAGCACAGGGGCTTTCTTGGAACACCGGGGAGCTGTTTTTT. Amino acids: CASSVAQGLSWNTGELFF.

This clone was seen only a few times. This chain uses TRBV9 with TRBJ2-2, with TRBD1 matching over 9 bases. In germline, CDR1 is SGDLS, CDR2 YYNGEE. The CDR3 totals 18 residues. Unmatched junction bases numbered 20, after V lost 3 bases and J lost 11 bases. The DNA for the CDR3 is TGTGCCAGCAGCGGCGGAATTACAGGGGGCGCCCCAGGTATTGAGCTGTTTTTT. Encoded protein: CASSGGITGGAPGIELFF.

This chain connects TRBV25-1 to TRBJ1-6; 9 positions agree with TRBD1. The length of the CDR3 is 12 residues. Trimming at V came to 9 bases and at J to 10 bases, leaving 4 bases not matched to a gene. Germline V gene data show CDR1 as MGHDK and CDR2 as SYGVNS. The CDR3 DNA reads TGTGCCAGTGGGACAGGGACGTCACCCCTCCACTTT. This codes for CASGTGTSPLHF.

This sequence joins TRBV6-1 and TRBJ2-2; 8 bases align to TRBD1. The CDR3 consists of 18 residues. V gave up 2 bases and J gave up 1 base; unmatched junction bases: 9. Looked up from germline, CDR1 is MNHNS and CDR2 is SASEGT. The CDR3 here is CASSELLRGTGNTGELFF. The CDR3 DNA reads TGTGCCAGCAGTGAACTTTTGAGGGGGACAGGGAACACCGGGGAGCTGTTTTTT.

DNA for the CDR3: TGTGCCACCAGCAGAGTTGTCCGTGATACGCAGTATTTT. This codes for CATSRVVRDTQYF. This chain uses TRBV15 with TRBJ2-3; no firm D call. The CDR3 runs to 13 residues. Trimming took 1 base from V and 6 from J, leaving 8 bases between them. Germline V lookup: CDR1 LNHNV, CDR2 YYDKDF (reference sequence).

This chain links TRBV28 with TRBJ2-5; TRBD2 matches at 7 bases. CDR3 length equals 16 residues. CDR1 is MDHEN and CDR2 is SYDVKM in the germline V gene. Unmatched junction bases numbered 15, after V lost 6 bases and J lost 5 bases. CDR3: CASSGAEGGLWETQYF. The CDR3 nucleotides read TGTGCCAGCAGCGGGGCGGAGGGAGGGCTTTGGGAGACCCAGTACTTC.

The chain has TRBV13 and TRBJ2-7, with D perhaps matching TRBD2 (5 bases). CDR1 is PRHDT and CDR2 is FYEKMQ in the germline V gene (reference sequence). This CDR3 comprises 13 residues. V dropped 3 bases and J dropped 5 bases, with 11 bases sitting between them. The CDR3 DNA sequence: TGTGCCAGCAGCTTCAGAGGGAGCGACGAGCAGTACTTC. The encoded protein is CASSFRGSDEQYF.

This clone has just a few counts. This sequence joins TRBV29-1 and TRBJ2-7; TRBD2 aligns across 10 bases. After removal of 1 base from V and 3 bases from J, the junction contained 6 bases not matched to a gene. The CDR3 is made up of 15 amino acids. The germline V gene has CDR1 SQVTM and CDR2 ANQGSEA. CDR3 loop: CSVEGTSGQLYEQYF. The CDR3 DNA is TGCAGCGTTGAAGGGACTAGCGGCCAACTCTACGAGCAGTACTTC.

V and J are TRBV7-9 and TRBJ1-1, with 9 nucleotides matching TRBD1. The ends lost 3 bases at V and 8 bases at J; junction bases unmatched: 4. Germline-derived CDR1 and CDR2 are SEHNR and FQNEAQ (reference sequence). The CDR3 is 13 amino acids. Written as DNA, the CDR3 is TGTGCCAGCAGCTTTACAGGGGGCTCAGAAGCTTTCTTT. It is translated as CASSFTGGSEAFF.

The genes are TRBV28 and TRBJ2-7; 9 nucleotides match TRBD1. Looked up from germline, CDR1 is MDHEN and CDR2 is SYDVKM. The CDR3 has 15 amino acids. Unmatched junction bases numbered 9, after V lost 6 bases and J lost 3 bases. The CDR3 nucleotides read TGTGCCAGCAGCCCAAGACAGGGGGTGGTCTACGAGCAGTACTTC. Translating it yields CASSPRQGVVYEQYF.

The chain links TRBV6-1 to TRBJ2-3; D not resolved. The CDR3 runs to 12 residues. CDR1 and CDR2 (germline): MNHNS, SASEGT. V was pared by 4 bases and J by 7 bases, with 9 bases between. CDR3 amino acids: CASSVSEHTQYF. The CDR3, as DNA: TGTGCCAGCAGTGTATCGGAGCATACGCAGTATTTT.

The genes are TRBV5-4 and TRBJ2-7; D might be TRBD2 (5 bases). V was clipped by 3 bases and J by 0 bases, with 10 bases between them. CDR3 length: 14 amino acids. Germline-derived CDR1 and CDR2 are SGHNT and YYREEE (reference sequence). The CDR3 coding sequence is TGTGCCAGCAGCTCTACCCGGGGCTCCTACGAGCAGTACTTC. Translation gives CASSSTRGSYEQYF.

The rearrangement joins TRBV10-2 to TRBJ2-2, with TRBD2 identical over 13 bases. The CDR3 is made up of 15 amino acids. With V trimmed by 5 bases and J by 6 bases, 3 bases remained unmatched. Germline values: CDR1 WSHSY, CDR2 SAAADI. For the CDR3, the DNA is TGCGCCAGCAGTACTAGCGGGAGGGCCCCCGGGGAGCTGTTTTTT. It is translated as CASSTSGRAPGELFF.

The chain carries TRBV28 and TRBJ1-2, with 7 bases lining up with TRBD1. Germline assignment: CDR1 MDHEN and CDR2 SYDVKM. This CDR3 is 16 amino acids long. The V and J ends lost 5 bases and 1 base, in that order; junction bases with no gene match: 10. CDR3 protein: CASSQTQGRSNYGYTF. The CDR3 DNA follows: TGTGCCAGCAGTCAAACACAGGGGCGAAGTAACTATGGCTACACCTTC.

This clone appeared once. V usage is TRBV19 and J usage is TRBJ2-2; tentative D call: TRBD1 (5 bases). This CDR3 region has 14 residues. Trimming removed 4 bases from V and 4 bases from J, with 10 bases in between. The V gene's germline CDR1 is LNHDA and CDR2 SQIVND (reference sequence). CDR3 loop: CASSSRQITGELFF. CDR3 DNA sequence: TGTGCCAGTAGTAGTAGACAGATCACCGGGGAGCTGTTTTTT.

This clone was seen a single time. This sequence joins TRBV5-4 and TRBJ2-3; TRBD1 aligns across 7 bases. Germline values: CDR1 SGHNT, CDR2 YYREEE (reference sequence). J lost 2 bases, V lost 0 bases, and 6 bases had no gene match. The CDR3 totals 16 residues. CDR3 nucleotides: TGTGCCAGCAGCTTGGGGACAGGCGTCCCCACAGATACGCAGTATTTT. Translation gives CASSLGTGVPTDTQYF. Full variable domain (missing parts from reference TRBV5-4 and TRBJ2-3): ETGVTQSPTHLIKTRGQQVTLRCSSQSGHNTVSWYQQALGQGPQFIFQYYREEENGRGNFPPRFSGLQFPNYSSELNVNALELDDSALYLCASSLGTGVPTDTQYFGPGTRLTVL.

Here the CDR3 reads CASSSGQVHTEAFF. The CDR3 DNA is TGCGCCAGCAGTTCCGGACAGGTCCACACTGAAGCTTTCTTT. The V gene is TRBV5-1, the J gene TRBJ1-1, with 7 nucleotides matching TRBD1. The V and J ends lost 5 bases and 3 bases, in that order; junction bases with no gene match: 7. This CDR3 has 14 residues. Per the germline V gene, CDR1 is SGHRS and CDR2 is YFSETQ. Variable domain in full (rest from reference TRBV5-1 and TRBJ1-1): KAGVTQTPRYLIKTRGQQVTLSCSPISGHRSVSWYQQTPGQGLQFLFEYFSETQRNKGNFPGRFSGRQFSNSRSEMNVSTLELGDSALYLCASSSGQVHTEAFFGQGTRLTVV.

V usage is TRBV9 and J usage is TRBJ2-2, with 8 bases that match TRBD2. J gave up 0 bases and V 1 base, and 5 bases lay outside the gene matches. CDR1 and CDR2 (germline): SGDLS, YYNGEE. This CDR3 contains 17 residues. The CDR3 loop is CASSVLSGSSNTGELFF. The CDR3, as DNA: TGTGCCAGCAGCGTATTAAGCGGGAGTTCGAACACCGGGGAGCTGTTTTTT.

The genes are TRBV5-1 and TRBJ1-2, with TRBD1 identical over 9 bases. With V trimmed by 3 bases and J by 2 bases, 2 bases remained unmatched. Per the germline V gene, CDR1 is SGHRS and CDR2 is YFSETQ. The length of the CDR3 is 14 residues. The CDR3 DNA follows: TGCGCCAGCAGCTCTGGACAGGGGAACTATGGCTACACCTTC. Its translation: CASSSGQGNYGYTF.

The chain links TRBV4-2 to TRBJ2-1; TRBD2 matches 9 bases. CDR3 length: 15 amino acids. V lost 2 bases, J lost 8 bases, and 7 bases stayed unmatched. Germline-derived CDR1 and CDR2 are LGHNA and YNFKEQ. The DNA of the CDR3 is TGTGCCAGCAGCCAACCCGGGACTAGCATCGATGAGCAGTTCTTC. Protein: CASSQPGTSIDEQFF.

As concerns this clone: Compared with germline, one end of the junction differs, possibly owing to a read error. The chain uses TRBV7-9 and TRBJ2-7; the D gene is possibly TRBD1 (6 bases). Germline V gene sequence: CDR1 SEHNR, CDR2 FQNEAQ (reference sequence). This CDR3 is built from 15 residues. The CDR3 DNA reads as TGTTCCAGCAGCTTAGATCCTAACAGGGTGGGGGAGCAGTACTTC. It specifies CSSSLDPNRVGEQYF.